This T cell receptor beta chain stems from a study of blood T cell repertoires in COVID-19 (dated by TCRdb to 2018 to 2020). Study-wide context: Samples from collaborators originated in the United States, Italy and Spain and spanned both the acute and convalescent phases of COVID-19. The material from the prospective study consisted of cDNA or gDNA derived from T cells, B-cell-depleted T cells, or PBMCs. Deeply sampled blood TCRbeta repertoires from subjects exposed to, actively infected with, or recovered from COVID-19 were included in the dataset. The repertoires were released in a freely available public database intended as a resource for research on the immune response to SARS-CoV-2. The samples were drawn from the first 160 participants of the ongoing ImmuneRACE study and from 1,254 subjects provided by 6 global collaborators. The sample metadata nearly always contained a de-identified subject ID, COVID-19 status, age in years and sex. Where available, HLA class I and class II types were obtained from metadata supplied by the sample provider rather than from assay-based typing.

Comments on this clone: What antigen it recognizes has not been identified. Base-call qualities are not available, and no considerably larger clone is one nucleotide away.

Study-wide conclusions, independent of this receptor: Clinical and demographic metadata were provided uncurated, with the amount varying by source and participant.

TCRbeta CDR3 regions were amplified from genomic DNA by means of the immunoSEQ Assay, a bias-controlled multiplex PCR. Under the source paper's analysis protocol: The number of nucleated cells in each sample was estimated by amplification of reference gene primers within the assay. Sequence reads were collapsed and filtered to measure the absolute abundance of every unique TCRbeta CDR3 rearrangement. For each sample, productive Simpson clonality was calculated as the square root of Simpson's diversity index over productive rearrangements. Here the immuneACCESS table is served through TCRdb, limited to in-frame sequences with V and J called. Missing clones are a known gap in these copies; in checked studies unresolved V genes cover under half, and the rest lacks a known reason. V and J calls and clone size are those listed in that table; D and trimming were worked out from the DNA. This sample gives 68,000 or so clones in total; about 88% of them show up just once. The ten largest make up about 2.9% of the sample.

Whole blood was collected in K2EDTA tubes by collaborating institutions according to the institutions' own protocols. Collaborator samples were shipped for TCRbeta analysis as frozen whole blood, isolated PBMCs, or DNA extracted from either sample type. The specimen was peripheral blood. The origin of this receptor is a man aged 65 to 79 with active or convalescent COVID-19.

The nucleotides are TGTGCCAGCAGCCACGGGAGAATGGGCTACGAGCAGTACTTC. The encoded protein is CASSHGRMGYEQYF. Here the chain combines TRBV11-2 and TRBJ2-7; the D gene is possibly TRBD2, with 6 bases matching. Trimming at the junction amounts to 5 bases on V and 3 bases on J, and the germline ends lie 14 bases apart. Based on the germline V gene, the CDR1 and CDR2 sequences are SGHAT and FQNNGV. The CDR3 runs 14 amino acids, cysteine and phenylalanine included. Of all the DNA, just the CDR3 is kept, 42 bases in frame from base 1.